This T cell receptor (beta chain) was found in a study of beta chain features in type 1 diabetes. Study as a whole: Examination covered some 99,000,000 sorted cells spanning all samples. Study findings and constraints: All four CD4+ subsets of Type 1 diabetes patients contained TCRB CDR3s that were moderately but significantly shorter. Possible PCR preference for shorter templates applied equally to patients and controls.

Every sorted population was more than 98% pure. Expressed TCRB transcripts were sequenced, since all the RNA that had been isolated was reverse transcribed. Using immunoSEQ multiplex PCR, the repertoire was profiled, and TCRdb retains in-frame clones only, with some absent. The sample yields 300,000 to 450,000 clones, 9.6% seen once. In regard to this clone: Its target is not known.

CDR1 and CDR2 (germline): SEHNR, FQNEAQ (reference sequence). Trimming took 4 bases from V and 3 from J; bases not matched to a gene: 6. The CDR3 covers 16 residues. The TCR comes from a man younger than 45 with type 1 diabetes. Specimen: central memory CD4+ T cells from blood. The J gene is TRBJ2-3, the V gene TRBV7-9; 11 bases align to TRBD2. CDR3 region: CASSSGSGRATDTQYF. The CDR3 coding sequence is TGTGCCAGCAGCTCCGGTAGCGGGAGGGCGACAGATACGCAGTATTTT.